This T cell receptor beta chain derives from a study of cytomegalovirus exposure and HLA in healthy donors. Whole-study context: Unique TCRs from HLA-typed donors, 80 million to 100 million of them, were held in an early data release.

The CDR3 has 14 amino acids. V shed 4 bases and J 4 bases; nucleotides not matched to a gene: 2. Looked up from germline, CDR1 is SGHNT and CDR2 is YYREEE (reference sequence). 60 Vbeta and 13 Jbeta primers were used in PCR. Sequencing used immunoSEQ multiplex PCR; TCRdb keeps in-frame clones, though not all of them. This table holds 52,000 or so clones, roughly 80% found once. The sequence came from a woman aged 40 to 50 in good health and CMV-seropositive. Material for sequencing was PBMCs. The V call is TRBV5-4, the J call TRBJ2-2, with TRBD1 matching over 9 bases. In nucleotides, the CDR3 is TGTGCCAGCAGCGGGACAGGGAGCACCGGGGAGCTGTTTTTT. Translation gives CASSGTGSTGELFF.